This TCR beta chain was captured by sequencing in a study of Ad26.COV2.S vaccination and SARS-CoV-2 variants. General study findings and limits: Substantial breadth was reportedly displayed by spike-specific CD8+ and CD4+ T cell responses after vaccination.

After removal of 0 bases from V and 7 bases from J, the junction contained 7 bases not matched to a gene. The CDR3 spans 16 residues. Germline V CDR1 and CDR2: SGHRS, YFSETQ. The method was immunoSEQ multiplex PCR; TCRdb's version includes in-frame clones alone and lacks a portion of them. The sample has 350,000 to 400,000 clones, roughly nine tenths seen once. As to treatment: 15 to 20 received Ad26.COV2.S at low or high dose, single or two shots; about 5 received placebo; per-sample allocation not given. Sampling was done on day 63 after the first vaccine or placebo injection. Regarding this clone: As yet, its antigen is unknown.

This receptor was identified in a person between 18 and 65 years old who received the Ad26.COV2.S COVID-19 vaccine or a placebo. The material was peripheral blood, obtained in a trial of Ad26.COV2.S vaccine versus placebo. The chain uses TRBV5-1 and TRBJ2-1, with 10 nucleotides matching TRBD1. The CDR3 spells CASSLDGQGGSNEQFF. CDR3 nucleotide sequence: TGCGCCAGCAGCTTGGACGGACAGGGGGGGTCAAATGAGCAGTTCTTC.